Below, 9 T cell receptor beta chains from the same sample are listed, as sequenced in a study of CD8 T cells in ankylosing spondylitis (dated by TCRdb to about 2017). Study-wide conclusions, independent of this receptor: A TCR beta motif made up of roughly eight highly homologous amino acid variants appeared to be characteristic of blood from ankylosing spondylitis patients.

Receptor libraries were prepared by 5' RACE. Sequencing relied on an Illumina HiSeq 2500. TCRdb itself trimmed the public reads at Q25 with fastp, ran MiXCR and retained productive beta chains. Merged by CDR3 protein, the rows form single entries marked with the most common genes and DNA. The sample table lists fewer than 550,000 distinct CDR3 sequences, roughly 5.3% of them with a count of one. Jointly, the top ten make up around 3.4% of the sample. The antigens of these receptors remain unknown. Source material: blood, either unsorted or a sorted T cell fraction (not recorded which). These receptors came from a male donor with ankylosing spondylitis.

In this sample, this clonotype turned up many times. The chain couples TRBV9 to TRBJ1-5; D gene unclear. Trimming stripped 1 base from V and 4 bases from J, with 12 bases between. The V gene's germline CDR1 is SGDLS and CDR2 YYNGEE. The CDR3 length is 15 residues. CDR3 protein: CASSVSPSPNQPQHF. The DNA for the CDR3 is TGTGCCAGCAGCGTATCCCCCAGCCCAAATCAGCCCCAGCATTTT.

This clonotype has a count of ten or more. The chain's CDR3 is CSAREGGNSYGYTF. In DNA, the CDR3 is TGCAGTGCTAGAGAAGGAGGGAACAGTTATGGCTACACCTTC. The chain is built from TRBV20-1 and TRBJ1-2; no reliable D call. The CDR3 is 14 residues long. Germline V CDR1 and CDR2: DFQATT, SNEGSKA (reference sequence). Trimming removed 0 bases from V and 5 bases from J, with 13 bases in between.

The chain couples TRBV5-1 to TRBJ2-5, with D perhaps matching TRBD1 (6 bases). Germline-derived CDR1 and CDR2 are SGHRS and YFSETQ. Trimming shortened V by 7 bases and J by 1 base, and 14 bases separated the two germline ends. This CDR3 is 14 amino acids long. CDR3 amino acids: CASYTGTTQETQYF. The CDR3 coding sequence is TGCGCCAGCTACACTGGGACAACCCAAGAGACCCAGTACTTC.

This clonotype was observed many times. V gene TRBV7-2 combines with J gene TRBJ2-1; 15 bases are a match to TRBD2. Trimming cost V 6 bases and J 9 bases; bases outside gene matches: 6. The CDR3 spans 15 residues. Germline loops: CDR1 SGHTA, CDR2 FQGNSA. The CDR3 DNA sequence: TGTGCCAGCAGTCGGACTAGCGGGAGGGCCTTTGAGCAGTTCTTC. Residues: CASSRTSGRAFEQFF.

This clonotype was recorded many times. V usage is TRBV6-5 and J usage is TRBJ2-1; the match to TRBD2 covers 7 bases. The germline CDR1 and CDR2 sequences are MNHEY and SVGAGI. The CDR3 is made up of 15 amino acids. J lost 9 bases, V lost 2 bases, and 10 bases had no gene match. In nucleotides, the CDR3 is TGTGCCAGCAGTTACCCCGGGACTACCCGAGGTGAGCAGTTCTTC. Its protein is CASSYPGTTRGEQFF.

This clonotype has a count of ten or more. This chain connects TRBV5-1 to TRBJ2-7; 8 bases map to TRBD2. There are 13 residues in the CDR3. V dropped 6 bases and J dropped 6; count of bases not matched to a gene: 8. Germline CDR1 and CDR2: SGHRS and YFSETQ. CDR3 in DNA: TGCGCCAGCACTCTCCGGGGGGGGATCGAGCAGTACTTC. This encodes CASTLRGGIEQYF.

This clonotype was counted many times. The chain carries TRBV6-2 or TRBV6-3 and TRBJ2-2; the D gene is possibly TRBD2 (6 bases). This CDR3 comprises 14 residues. V lost 6 bases, J lost 4 bases, and 12 bases lay in between. CDR1 is MNHEY and CDR2 is SVGEGT in the germline V gene. Written as DNA, the CDR3 is TGTGCCAGCAGCCCGGGACTTCTCACCGGGGAGCTGTTTTTT. It translates to CASSPGLLTGELFF.

The chain recombines TRBV5-1 with TRBJ2-7; 9 bases line up with TRBD1. Looked up from germline, CDR1 is SGHRS and CDR2 is YFSETQ. The CDR3 runs 14 residues. Trimming cost V 4 bases and J 6 bases; bases outside gene matches: 8. The CDR3 coding sequence is TGCGCCAGCAGCATCGGGACAGGGTTGGGCGAGCAGTACTTC. This sequence encodes CASSIGTGLGEQYF.

This clonotype was observed a handful of times. V gene TRBV5-1 combines with J gene TRBJ2-7; TRBD1 matches 9 bases. The CDR3 spans 15 residues. J gave up 5 bases and V 2 bases, and 8 bases lay outside the gene matches. The germline V gene encodes CDR1 SGHRS and CDR2 YFSETQ. DNA of the CDR3: TGCGCCAGCAGCTTCCGACAGGGGGTATCCCACGAGCAGTACTTC. Protein sequence: CASSFRQGVSHEQYF.